The 2 T cell receptor beta chains in this list originate from one sample, sequenced in a study of blood T cell repertoires in COVID-19. Sequenced by immunoSEQ multiplex PCR; TCRdb stores in-frame clones only, minus some. Here the sample spans about 250,000 clones, about 84% being singletons. Material: peripheral blood. All receptors derive from a woman older than 75 with COVID-19, enrolled during active disease.

The rearrangement uses TRBV27 and TRBJ1-1, with 9 bases identical to TRBD1. Unmatched junction bases numbered 2, after V lost 5 bases and J lost 1 base. Germline V gene lookup returns CDR1 MNHEY and CDR2 SMNVEV (reference sequence). This CDR3 comprises 14 residues. DNA for the CDR3: TGTGCCAGCAGTCGGGACAGGGAGAACACTGAAGCTTTCTTT. Translating it yields CASSRDRENTEAFF.

This clone was found once. This chain links TRBV5-1 with TRBJ1-1; D may be TRBD1 (6 bases). Germline V gene sequence: CDR1 SGHRS, CDR2 YFSETQ. The V and J ends lost 4 bases and 1 base respectively, with 14 bases between them. The CDR3 totals 15 residues. CDR3 sequence: CASSQSQGSNTEAFF. The CDR3 DNA follows: TGCGCCAGCAGCCAATCACAGGGATCGAACACTGAAGCTTTCTTT.